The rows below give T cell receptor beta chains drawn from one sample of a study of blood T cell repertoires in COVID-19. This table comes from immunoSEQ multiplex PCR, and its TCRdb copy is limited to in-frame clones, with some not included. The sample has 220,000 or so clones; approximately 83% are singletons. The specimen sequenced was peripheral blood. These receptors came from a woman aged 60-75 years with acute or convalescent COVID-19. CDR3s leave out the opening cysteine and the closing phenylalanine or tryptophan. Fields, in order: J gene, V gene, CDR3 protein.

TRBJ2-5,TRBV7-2,ASSSYAALQETQY
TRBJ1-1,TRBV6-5,ASSLRQGGTEAF
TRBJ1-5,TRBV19,ASSIIRDQPQH
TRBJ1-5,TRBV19,ASNQGPQPQH
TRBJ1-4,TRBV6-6,ASSSDEKLF
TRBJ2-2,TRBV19,ASSSRQAANTGELF
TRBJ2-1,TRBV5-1,ASSLGLAGMSEQF
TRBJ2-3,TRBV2,ASSRRASGGTDTQY
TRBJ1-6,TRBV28,ASSLFPAGSGYNSPLH
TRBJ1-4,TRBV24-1,ATSPGGGHEKLF
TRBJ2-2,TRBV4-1,ASSHGQGNTGELF
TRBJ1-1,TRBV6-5,ASLRAGANTEAF
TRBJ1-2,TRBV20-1,SARFMAGYT
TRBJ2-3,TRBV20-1,SASLGGVDTQY
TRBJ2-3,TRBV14,ASNKEPGLAGTDTQY
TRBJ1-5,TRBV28,ASSPRGNNQPQH
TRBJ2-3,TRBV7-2,ASRYLAGGTDTQY